This TCR beta chain was observed in a study of OX40 agonist ivuxolimab in advanced cancers. The CDR3 runs 13 residues. The V end was cut by 1 base, the J end by 5 bases, with 9 bases between. CDR1 is GTSNPN and CDR2 is SVGIG in the germline V gene (reference sequence). The data were produced by immunoSEQ multiplex PCR, yet TCRdb's version contains in-frame clones alone and is incomplete. The sample consists of 50,000 to 65,000 clones, roughly 89% of them appearing once. The specimen was CD4+ or CD8+ T cells sorted from blood, collected in a trial of the OX40 agonist ivuxolimab. The receptor was isolated from an adult with an advanced solid tumor such as melanoma, head and neck, liver or kidney cancer. This chain connects TRBV30 to TRBJ1-5; no firm D call. The CDR3 loop is CAWSGGKDQPQHF. The CDR3 coding sequence is TGTGCCTGGAGTGGAGGGAAGGATCAGCCCCAGCATTTT.